Shown below are 6 T cell receptor beta chains from a single sample sequenced in a study of cytomegalovirus exposure and HLA in healthy donors. PCR amplification relied on 60 Vbeta primers (plus 13 Jbeta primers). The table came from immunoSEQ multiplex PCR; TCRdb's copy has only in-frame clones and leaves some out. The sample shows over 200,000 clones, 70% to 85% of them seen only once. The sample consisted of PBMCs. The receptors were gathered from a middle-aged woman in good health and CMV-seronegative.

V and J are TRBV5-4 and TRBJ1-2; TRBD1 might be the D (6 bases). From germline, CDR1 is SGHNT and CDR2 YYREEE (reference sequence). The CDR3 spans 13 residues. The ends were cut back, 1 base at V and 12 bases at J, with 16 bases in the middle. Written as DNA, the CDR3 is TGTGCCAGCAGCTTGTCAGGTATGGACAGACACACCTTC. Its translation: CASSLSGMDRHTF.

The chain recombines TRBV6-5 with TRBJ1-5; D is unclear. This CDR3 region has 14 residues. Germline V lookup: CDR1 MNHEY, CDR2 SVGAGI. V gave up 0 bases and J gave up 0 bases, with 3 bases separating them. The CDR3 here is CASSYSSSNQPQHF. The DNA of the CDR3 is TGTGCCAGCAGTTACTCGAGTAGCAATCAGCCCCAGCATTTT.

This clone was recorded once. The V and J genes are TRBV6-5 and TRBJ2-2, with D unclear. V lost 8 bases to trimming and J lost 0 bases, with 7 bases between them. This CDR3 contains 13 residues. Germline CDR1 is MNHEY and CDR2 is SVGAGI. The CDR3 nucleotides read TGTGCCAGCGGTCGGGCGAACACCGGGGAGCTGTTTTTT. Its protein is CASGRANTGELFF.

In this sample, this clone turned up a few times. J is TRBJ1-1 and V is TRBV4-1; the D is unclear. The CDR3 contains 15 residues. Per the germline V gene, CDR1 is MGHRA and CDR2 is YSYEKL. Deletions cut 1 base from V and 1 base from J, with 10 bases between. For the CDR3, the DNA is TGCGCCAGCAGCCAAGTATTACGAGAGAACACTGAAGCTTTCTTT. Translation gives CASSQVLRENTEAFF.

V usage is TRBV28 and J usage is TRBJ2-7; D gene ambiguous. The germline V gene has CDR1 MDHEN and CDR2 SYDVKM. This CDR3 comprises 16 residues. The V end lost 5 bases, the J end lost 6 bases, and 23 bases lay between the germline ends. The CDR3 nucleotides read TGTGCCAGCAGTCTCGCGCGCGGCCGATTATCCCCCGAGCAGTACTTC. Its protein is CASSLARGRLSPEQYF.

J is TRBJ2-7 and V is TRBV5-1; 7 bases match TRBD2. Germline lookup yields CDR1 SGHRS and CDR2 YFSETQ. CDR3 length: 18 amino acids. Losses at the gene ends were 0 bases for V and 0 bases for J; bases not matched to a gene: 12. CDR3 loop: CASSLGGGWQGRSYEQYF. The CDR3 DNA follows: TGCGCCAGCAGCTTGGGGGGGGGATGGCAGGGACGCTCCTACGAGCAGTACTTC.